This T cell receptor (beta chain) was documented in a study of Ad26.COV2.S vaccination and SARS-CoV-2 variants. TCRdb's table, derived via immunoSEQ multiplex PCR, lists solely in-frame clones and lacks some. The sample yields some 340,000 clones, around 85% seen once. The germline V gene has CDR1 SQVTM and CDR2 ANQGSEA. V was trimmed by 4 bases and J by 1 base, leaving 4 bases between them. There are 11 residues in the CDR3. Treatment specified: roughly 19 received Ad26.COV2.S at low or high dose, single or two shots; 5 received placebo; per-sample allocation not given. Sample collection was performed on day 63 after the first vaccine or placebo injection.

This sequence was found in a person between 18 and 60 years old who received the Ad26.COV2.S COVID-19 vaccine or a placebo. This material consisted of peripheral blood, taken in a trial of Ad26.COV2.S vaccine versus placebo. This chain connects TRBV29-1 to TRBJ1-1; no clear D gene. In DNA form, the CDR3 reads TGCAGCGTTGTGGAGAACACTGAAGCTTTCTTT. It codes for CSVVENTEAFF.